This is a list of T cell receptor beta chains from one sample in a study of neurological immune-mediated disorders. A single record per CDR3 protein comes from TCRdb applying MiXCR to the 5' RACE reads. The data contain roughly 48,000 distinct CDR3 sequences, about 13% of them seen just once; the ten biggest clones take up approximately 10%. The sample was PBMCs. All receptors derive from a male donor with HTLV-1-associated myelopathy (HAM/TSP). CDR3s include the opening cysteine and the closing phenylalanine or tryptophan. D genes are given only for firm matches. The listing skips clone size in some rows; elsewhere it reads once, few, many or a size class.

J gene | D gene | clone size | V gene | CDR3 protein | CDR3 DNA
TRBJ1-2 | TRBD1 | many | TRBV12-3/TRBV12-4 | CASSPGTADGYTF | TGTGCCAGCAGTCCGGGGACAGCTGATGGCTACACCTTC
TRBJ1-5 | NA | many | TRBV28 | CASSLQRLGNQPQHF | TGTGCCAGCAGTTTACAAAGGTTGGGAAATCAGCCCCAGCATTTT
TRBJ2-7 | NA | many | TRBV20-1 | CSARDGGGRYEQCF | TGCAGTGCTAGAGATGGAGGAGGACGCTACGAGCAGTGCTTC
TRBJ2-1 | TRBD1 | many | TRBV29-1 | CSVGQGGYNEQFF | TGCAGCGTGGGACAGGGGGGCTACAATGAGCAGTTCTTC
TRBJ2-7 | NA | NA | TRBV18 | CASSPPSQAYEQYF | TGTGCCAGCTCACCACCGTCTCAAGCCTACGAGCAGTACTTC
TRBJ2-1 | TRBD1 | few | TRBV10-3 | CAISQETGAYNEQFF | TGTGCCATCAGTCAAGAGACAGGGGCGTACAATGAGCAGTTCTTC
TRBJ1-3 | NA | many | TRBV20-1 | CSARNREQRGNTIYF | TGCAGTGCTAGGAACAGGGAGCAACGGGGAAACACCATATATTTT
TRBJ1-3 | NA | many | TRBV5-1 | CASSLDGRGDTIYF | TGCGCCAGCAGCTTGGACGGGCGCGGAGACACCATATATTTT
TRBJ2-7 | NA | many | TRBV11-1 | CASSLMDRDYEQYF | TGTGCCAGCAGCTTAATGGACAGAGATTACGAGCAGTACTTC
TRBJ1-1 | NA | medium-sized | TRBV7-8 | CASSPQLRVNTEAFF | TGTGCCAGCAGCCCTCAGTTGCGGGTGAACACTGAAGCTTTCTTT
TRBJ2-1 | TRBD2 | many | TRBV7-9 | CASSLGQRENNEQFF | TGTGCCAGCAGCTTAGGGCAGCGGGAAAACAATGAGCAGTTCTTC
TRBJ1-1 | NA | many | TRBV6-5 | CASSYSAITGRRTEAFF | TGTGCCAGCAGTTACTCCGCTATTACAGGGAGGCGGACTGAAGCTTTCTTT
TRBJ2-7 | NA | many | TRBV5-5 | CASSLRPDYEQYF | TGTGCCAGCAGCTTAAGACCAGACTACGAGCAGTACTTC
TRBJ2-7 | TRBD1 | many | TRBV12-3/TRBV12-4 | CASSLRTGGFEQYF | TGTGCCAGCAGTTTGCGGACAGGGGGCTTCGAGCAGTACTTC
TRBJ2-5 | TRBD1 | many | TRBV5-1 | CASSRTGGQETQYF | TGCGCCAGCAGCAGAACAGGGGGCCAAGAGACCCAGTACTTC
TRBJ2-3 | NA | few | TRBV11-2 | CASSSELGSTQYF | TGTGCCAGCAGCTCAGAATTAGGTTCTACGCAGTATTTT
TRBJ2-3 | TRBD2 | many | TRBV18 | CASTGLAGGPPGTDTQYF | TGTGCCAGCACTGGACTAGCGGGGGGCCCCCCCGGCACAGATACGCAGTATTTT
TRBJ2-3 | NA | many | TRBV7-8 | CASRSGTLPGYF | TGTGCCAGCAGAAGTGGGACACTCCCCGGATATTTT
TRBJ1-4 | NA | many | TRBV29-1 | CSVGVLGRGEKLFF | TGCAGCGTGGGGGTATTGGGGAGGGGTGAAAAACTGTTTTTT
TRBJ1-6 | TRBD1 | many | TRBV20-1 | CSAGPRDRSINSPLHF | TGCAGTGCGGGACCACGGGACAGGTCAATTAATTCACCCCTCCACTTT